This TCR beta chain was recorded in a study of tumor and adjacent non-tumor tissue in lung cancer. Findings and caveats of the study: Compared with tumor, normal lung showed significantly lower TCR diversity.

Germline V gene data show CDR1 as SNHLY and CDR2 as FYNNEI. The CDR3 sequence is 15 residues long. A modified ARM-PCR protocol with three rounds of nested PCR amplified TCRbeta. TCRdb analysed the multiplex PCR reads with MiXCR anew, one entry per CDR3 protein. The data contain about 90,000 distinct CDR3 sequences, roughly three quarters of them singletons. RNA was extracted from bulk tissue without any cell sorting. More than 3 cm separated this lung sample from the edge of the tumor. In the case of this clonotype: Its specificity is unknown. A read error is possible here, since a much larger clone lies one base away.

The material sequenced was distant non-tumor lung tissue. The chain uses TRBV2 and TRBJ2-3; the D is unclear. The receptor's source is a woman aged 50 to 60 with non-small cell lung cancer. The CDR3 is CASSPRNTRTETQYF. The CDR3 DNA is TGTGCCAGCAGTCCACGGAATACCCGCACAGAAACGCAGTATTTT.